These T cell receptor beta chains were read from a single sample in a study of early T cells in non-severe SARS-CoV-2 infection. TCRdb re-derived calls from the 5' RACE reads in MiXCR, one entry per CDR3 protein. The table has approximately 28,000 distinct CDR3 sequences, more than 3.5% seen once. Material: whole blood. The receptors stem from an adult who was a healthcare worker with PCR-confirmed SARS-CoV-2 infection or an uninfected control (not recorded which). CDR3s include the opening cysteine and the closing phenylalanine or tryptophan. Each record gives: CDR3 protein, CDR3 DNA, clone size, V gene, D gene, J gene. D genes are given only for firm matches. Size is stated for part of the rows, as once, few or many counts, or as a class when the clone is expanded.

CDR3: CASSPGTGLSYEQYF
DNA: TGCGCCAGCAGCCCCGGGACAGGCCTATCCTACGAGCAGTACTTC
size: few
V: TRBV5-1
D: TRBD1
J: TRBJ2-7

CDR3: CASSSYQTNTEAFF
DNA: TGTGCCAGCAGCTCATATCAAACGAACACTGAAGCTTTCTTT
size: many
V: TRBV7-9
D: -
J: TRBJ1-1

CDR3: CASRLAGATYNEQFF
DNA: TGTGCCAGCAGACTAGCGGGAGCAACGTACAATGAGCAGTTCTTC
size: few
V: TRBV5-4
D: TRBD2
J: TRBJ2-1

CDR3: CASSSGQPEAFF
DNA: TGTGCCAGCAGCTCCGGACAGCCTGAAGCTTTCTTT
size: medium-sized
V: TRBV7-3
D: -
J: TRBJ1-1

CDR3: CASSLEVVTDTQYF
DNA: TGTGCCAGCAGCTTAGAGGTAGTAACAGATACGCAGTATTTT
size: many
V: TRBV11-2
D: -
J: TRBJ2-3

CDR3: CAWGPNSSGANVLTF
DNA: TGTGCCTGGGGTCCAAATAGCTCTGGGGCCAACGTCCTGACTTTC
size: many
V: TRBV30
D: -
J: TRBJ2-6

CDR3: CASSFGSGYTF
DNA: TGTGCCAGCAGTTTTGGTTCAGGCTACACCTTC
size: many
V: TRBV12-3/TRBV12-4
D: -
J: TRBJ1-2

CDR3: CASSFGGRVDEQFF
DNA: TGTGCCAGCAGCTTCGGGGGGCGTGTCGATGAGCAGTTCTTC
size: many
V: TRBV7-9
D: -
J: TRBJ2-1

CDR3: CASSRRLAGGTYEQYF
DNA: TGTGCCAGCAGTCGGAGGTTAGCGGGAGGAACCTACGAGCAGTACTTC
size: few
V: TRBV6-6
D: TRBD2
J: TRBJ2-7

CDR3: CASSDRDRKSNQPRHF
DNA: TGTGCCAGCAGTGACAGGGACAGAAAGAGCAATCAGCCCCGGCATTTT
size: many
V: TRBV6-4
D: TRBD1
J: TRBJ1-5

CDR3: CSARDVDSGNTIYF
DNA: TGCAGTGCTAGAGATGTGGACTCTGGAAACACCATATATTTT
size: few
V: TRBV20-1
D: -
J: TRBJ1-3

CDR3: CATRRDLDRAKLHQPQHF
DNA: TGTGCCACTCGGAGGGACCTTGACAGGGCTAAACTTCATCAGCCCCAGCATTTT
size: many
V: TRBV12-5
D: TRBD1
J: TRBJ1-5

CDR3: CASSPDTSGTEAFF
DNA: TGTGCCAGCAGTCCAGACACTTCGGGTACTGAAGCTTTCTTT
size: -
V: TRBV6-6
D: -
J: TRBJ1-1

CDR3: CASSYGGTSGSYEQYF
DNA: TGTGCCAGCAGTTACGGAGGGACTAGCGGGAGTTACGAGCAGTACTTC
size: many
V: TRBV6-2/TRBV6-3
D: TRBD2
J: TRBJ2-7